The source of this T cell receptor beta chain is a study of control samples from healthy donors and cancer patients. In germline, CDR1 is MNHEY, CDR2 SMNVEV (reference sequence). The ends lost 5 bases at V and 3 bases at J; junction bases unmatched: 10. CDR3 length: 15 residues. This clone has more than one count but fewer than ten. The method was immunoSEQ multiplex PCR; TCRdb's version includes in-frame clones alone and lacks a portion of them. The sample includes about 89,000 clones, more than 75% of them seen just once. Material for sequencing was blood. The receptor comes from a man aged 25 to 45 in good health. The J gene is TRBJ2-7, the V gene TRBV27, with 7 bases that match TRBD1. CDR3 bases: TGTGCCAGCAGTCCCAAATTGGACAGGAGCTACGAGCAGTACTTC. Protein sequence: CASSPKLDRSYEQYF.